A single T cell receptor (beta chain) is shown here with its context. No antigen is known for it. The data originate from a study of OX40 agonist ivuxolimab in advanced cancers. The method was immunoSEQ multiplex PCR; TCRdb's version includes in-frame clones alone and lacks a portion of them. The data show some 54,000 clones, less than 90% seen once. Findings and limits, study-wide: Clonal expansion was among the lowest in partial responders at 0.1-3.0 mg/kg, especially CD8+. The authors also found low normalized T-cell clonal expansion in some nonresponders. Expanded clones were, on average, more numerous among CD8+ T cells than CD4+.

There are 12 residues in the CDR3. V gave up 10 bases and J gave up 3 bases, with 12 bases separating them. In germline, CDR1 is ENHRY, CDR2 SYGVKD. The V call is TRBV10-3, the J call TRBJ1-1, with D unresolved. The TCR was taken from an adult with an advanced solid tumor such as melanoma, head and neck, liver or kidney cancer. The input for sequencing was CD4+ or CD8+ T cells sorted from blood, taken in a trial of the OX40 agonist ivuxolimab. In nucleotides, the CDR3 is TGTGCCACCGGACCGGAGGACACTGAAGCTTTCTTT. Its translation is CATGPEDTEAFF.